This TCR beta chain was identified during a study of CD8 T cells in ankylosing spondylitis (dated by TCRdb to 2016 to 2017). Background for the entire study: T cell receptor beta repertoires were profiled in healthy donors and ankylosing spondylitis patients so that disease-linked TCR variants could be found. Peripheral blood was sampled, and synovial fluid was additionally collected from ankylosing spondylitis patients. The full study cohort was made up of under 30 ankylosing spondylitis patients and more than 90 healthy donors. General findings and caveats noted by the study authors: Some motif variants had previously been reported in the synovial fluid and blood of reactive arthritis patients, which suggests shared mechanisms of disease initiation. The disease-linked clones showed a CD8+ phenotype and occurred at relatively low frequencies in peripheral blood. The disease-linked clones were reported to be significantly enriched in matched synovial fluid samples from ankylosing spondylitis patients. A TCR beta motif made up of several highly homologous amino acid variants appeared to be characteristic of blood from ankylosing spondylitis patients.

This clonotype was counted a few times. Its antigen remains unidentified. Being one base from a much bigger clone, this may be a read error. The data were produced on an Illumina HiSeq 2500. Quantitative 5'-RACE with molecular barcodes was the method used to prepare the TCR beta libraries. In the authors' own workflow: To identify disease-linked TCR variants, a new computational method was used, one built on a probabilistic model of VDJ rearrangement. TCRdb took the public reads, trimmed them with fastp at Q25, ran MiXCR for clone calling and kept in-frame beta chains. When rows share a CDR3 protein, they turn into one entry using the most common DNA and genes. TCRdb's processing, not the study's, gives the V and J calls here. The sample table shows roughly 240,000 distinct CDR3 sequences, and 8.2% are seen once. The ten biggest clones cover around 4.4% of the sample. The junction carries 16 bases between V and J, which are trimmed by 6 bases and 7 bases respectively. The CDR3, cysteine through phenylalanine, is 13 amino acids long. Only the CDR3 part of the read is kept: 39 bases, read in frame from the first base.

This sequence originates from a female donor with ankylosing spondylitis or in good health (not recorded which). Rearrangement joined TRBV12-3 or TRBV12-4 to TRBJ2-7, with TRBD2 perhaps the D gene, on 6 matching bases. Source material: blood, either unsorted or a sorted T cell fraction (not recorded which). The DNA sequence follows: TGTGCCAGCAGAGGCGGGGCCCCCGGGGAGCAGTACTTC. Its translation reads: CASRGGAPGEQYF.